Below are 17 T cell receptor beta chains sequenced from a single sample in a study of shared clonotypes between healthy human individuals. Data came from immunoSEQ multiplex PCR; TCRdb stores just in-frame clones and leaves some out. The sample consists of roughly 1,100,000 clones, more than 65% of them appearing once. The sequencing input was memory CD4+ T cells sorted from blood. Subset meaning: CD45RA-negative fraction. These TCRs come from a man younger than 35 in good health.

The J gene is TRBJ2-7, the V gene TRBV2, with 11 nucleotides matching TRBD1. From germline, CDR1 is SNHLY and CDR2 FYNNEI. V lost 4 bases to trimming and J lost 3 bases; unmatched junction nucleotides: 2. The CDR3 length is 14 residues. The chain's CDR3 is CASSADRGHYEQYF. The DNA for the CDR3 is TGTGCCAGCAGTGCGGACAGGGGGCACTACGAGCAGTACTTC.

This clone was observed a single time. The chain carries TRBV5-1 and TRBJ2-3; either TRBD1 or TRBD2 may supply D (5 bases each). Trimming cost V 0 bases and J 0 bases, with 11 bases left between them. Germline V lookup: CDR1 SGHRS, CDR2 YFSETQ. This CDR3 has 16 residues. CDR3 amino acids: CASSLGFGDSTDTQYF. CDR3 DNA: TGCGCCAGCAGCTTGGGGTTCGGGGACAGCACAGATACGCAGTATTTT.

The CDR3 DNA follows: TGTGCCAGCAGTTTCCTTTACTCCTACGAGCAGTACTTC. It encodes CASSFLYSYEQYF. The rearrangement joins TRBV28 to TRBJ2-7, with D hard to call. There are 13 residues in the CDR3. Germline CDR1 and CDR2: MDHEN and SYDVKM. Trimming left V 3 bases short and J 0 bases short, with 6 bases between.

In nucleotides, the CDR3 is TGCGCCAGCAGCTTCGAGAGCCCTTCTGAAAAACTGTTTTTT. Its translation is CASSFESPSEKLFF. The gene calls are TRBV5-1 and TRBJ1-4; no clear D. V dropped 2 bases and J dropped 7 bases, with 12 bases sitting between them. Germline CDR1 and CDR2: SGHRS and YFSETQ. This CDR3 has 14 amino acids.

V and J are TRBV27 and TRBJ2-1; D unclear. Germline-derived CDR1 and CDR2 are MNHEY and SMNVEV (reference sequence). The CDR3 has 13 amino acids. Trimming removed 7 bases at V and 6 bases at J, with 13 bases between. The CDR3 DNA sequence: TGTGCCAGCAACCGGGCCTCGAGCAATGAGCAGTTCTTC. Residues: CASNRASSNEQFF.

The chain has TRBV5-1 and TRBJ2-1; 9 nucleotides line up with TRBD1. CDR1 and CDR2 (germline): SGHRS, YFSETQ. CDR3 length: 15 residues. V gave up 3 bases and J gave up 6 bases; unmatched junction bases: 7. For the CDR3, the DNA is TGCGCCAGCAGCTCGGACAGGGGTTCGGGCAATGAGCAGTTCTTC. Translating gives CASSSDRGSGNEQFF.

Remarks on this clone: The sample holds other DNA sequences that translate to the same CDR3. The chain has TRBV5-4 and TRBJ2-3; TRBD2 aligns across 10 bases. J lost 1 base, V lost 2 bases, and 4 bases had no gene match. CDR1 is SGHNT and CDR2 is YYREEE in the germline V gene (reference sequence). The CDR3 has 16 amino acids. DNA of the CDR3: TGTGCCAGCAGCTTCGGTGGACTAGCGGGCACAGATACGCAGTATTTT. Its translation is CASSFGGLAGTDTQYF.

CDR3 DNA sequence: TGTGCCAGCAGCCGGGCTCAGGGGCGCTATGGCTACACCTTC. Translating it yields CASSRAQGRYGYTF. The chain recombines TRBV7-9 with TRBJ1-2, with D possibly matching TRBD1 (6 bases). Deletions cut 5 bases from V and 4 bases from J, with 14 bases between. Looked up from germline, CDR1 is SEHNR and CDR2 is FQNEAQ (reference sequence). The CDR3 has 14 residues.

CDR3 DNA: TGTGCCAGCAGCTTAGTAAGCGGGGAGCAGTACTTC. It codes for CASSLVSGEQYF. This chain uses TRBV7-9 with TRBJ2-7, with D perhaps matching TRBD2 (6 bases). CDR1 is SEHNR, CDR2 FQNEAQ, per germline (reference sequence). There are 12 residues in the CDR3. Deletions cut 1 base from V and 7 bases from J, with 8 bases between.

This clone was counted a few times. The same CDR3 is also encoded by other DNA sequences in this sample. The chain joins TRBV30 to TRBJ2-2; D gene unclear. Germline V gene data show CDR1 as GTSNPN and CDR2 as SVGIG (reference sequence). This CDR3 is built from 13 residues. The germline V and J ends were trimmed by 0 bases and 4 bases, with 6 bases remaining between them. The CDR3 nucleotides are TGTGCCTGGAGTGTACGTGGCACCGGGGAGCTGTTTTTT. Protein: CAWSVRGTGELFF. The full variable domain, its missing parts supplied by reference TRBV30 and TRBJ2-2, is SQTIHQWPATLVQPVGSPLSLECTVEGTSNPNLYWYRQAAGRGLQLLFYSVGIGQISSEVPQNLSASRPQDRQFILSSKKLLLSDSGFYLCAWSVRGTGELFFGEGSRLTVL.

The chain combines TRBV23-1 with TRBJ2-7; no clear D gene. TRBV23-1 counts as an open reading frame of uncertain function. Trimming left V 0 bases short and J 5 bases short, with 14 bases between. The CDR3 has 15 amino acids. CDR3 DNA sequence: TGCGCCAGCAGTCAATCTAGGACGAAGGACCACGAGCAGTACTTC. Its translation: CASSQSRTKDHEQYF.

This chain joins TRBV15 and TRBJ2-1, with 7 bases matching TRBD1. Germline V gene data show CDR1 as LNHNV and CDR2 as YYDKDF (reference sequence). The ends lost 4 bases at V and 5 bases at J; junction bases unmatched: 8. CDR3 length: 15 residues. CDR3: CATSTKTQGHNEQFF. The CDR3 DNA is TGTGCCACCAGCACAAAAACACAGGGGCACAATGAGCAGTTCTTC.

The chain couples TRBV19 to TRBJ2-5, with TRBD1 as a possible D gene (6 bases). This CDR3 contains 15 residues. Germline values: CDR1 LNHDA, CDR2 SQIVND (reference sequence). V was clipped by 1 base and J by 4 bases, with 13 bases between them. The DNA of the CDR3 is TGTGCCAGTAGTATAGGTCAGGGGTTGGGAGAGACCCAGTACTTC. Protein sequence: CASSIGQGLGETQYF.

The chain links TRBV7-2 to TRBJ2-1; the match to TRBD2 covers 7 bases. Germline-derived CDR1 and CDR2 are SGHTA and FQGNSA. Trimming removed 2 bases from V and 12 bases from J; junction bases left unmatched: 10. The CDR3 sequence is 14 residues long. CDR3 nucleotide sequence: TGTGCCAGCAGCTTACCGGGGGGAACATATGGGCAGTTCTTC. Its translation: CASSLPGGTYGQFF.

This chain links TRBV4-3 with TRBJ2-2; TRBD2 matches 8 bases. The CDR3 is 17 amino acids. CDR1 LGHNA and CDR2 YSLEER come from the germline V gene. With V trimmed by 1 base and J by 4 bases, 8 bases remained unmatched. The CDR3 DNA reads TGCGCCAGCAGCCAAGCTCCTAGCGGGCAAAGCACCGGGGAGCTGTTTTTT. Residues: CASSQAPSGQSTGELFF.

The V call is TRBV29-1, the J call TRBJ2-1; D may be TRBD1 or TRBD2 (6 bases each). The V gene's germline CDR1 is SQVTM and CDR2 ANQGSEA. V was shortened by 7 bases and J by 4 bases, with 20 bases between the two germline ends. This CDR3 is built from 15 residues. The CDR3 nucleotides are TGCAGCGCTGGAGGGGGACGGAAGGAGTACAATGAGCAGTTCTTC. Residues: CSAGGGRKEYNEQFF.

The CDR3 DNA reads as TGTGCCAGTAGTGCCCTTGGGATGCCCCAGCATTTT. Translating gives CASSALGMPQHF. V usage is TRBV19 and J usage is TRBJ1-5; no definite D call. V dropped 5 bases and J dropped 9 bases, with 11 bases sitting between them. This CDR3 has 12 amino acids. Germline V gene data show CDR1 as LNHDA and CDR2 as SQIVND (reference sequence).